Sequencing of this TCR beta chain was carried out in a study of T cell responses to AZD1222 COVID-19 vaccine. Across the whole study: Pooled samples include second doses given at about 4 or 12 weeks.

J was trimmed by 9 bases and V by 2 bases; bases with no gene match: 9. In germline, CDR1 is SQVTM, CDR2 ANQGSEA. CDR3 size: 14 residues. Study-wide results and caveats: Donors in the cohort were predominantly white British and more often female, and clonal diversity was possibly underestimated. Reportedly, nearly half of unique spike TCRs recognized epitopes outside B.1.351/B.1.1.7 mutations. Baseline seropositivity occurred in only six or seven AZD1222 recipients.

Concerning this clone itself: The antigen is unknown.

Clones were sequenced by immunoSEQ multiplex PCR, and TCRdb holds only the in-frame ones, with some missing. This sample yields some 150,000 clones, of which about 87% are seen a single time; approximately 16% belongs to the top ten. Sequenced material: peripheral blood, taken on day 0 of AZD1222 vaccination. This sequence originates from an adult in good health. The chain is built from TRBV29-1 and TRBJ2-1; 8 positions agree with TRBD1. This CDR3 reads CSVEPRGRVSEQFF. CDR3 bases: TGCAGCGTTGAACCCAGGGGGCGGGTAAGTGAGCAGTTCTTC.